The table lists the clone carrying this T cell receptor beta chain with a few counts. No antigen is known for it. Sequencing targeted expressed TCRB transcripts, as all isolated RNA had been reverse transcribed. Profiled with immunoSEQ multiplex PCR; TCRdb holds only in-frame clones, not every one. This repertoire shows a few hundred thousand clones, about 14% found once; its top ten account for approximately 0.035%. The source of the sample is a study of beta chain features in type 1 diabetes. Germline V gene lookup returns CDR1 ENHRY and CDR2 SYGVKD. The CDR3 is 15 amino acids. The germline V and J ends were trimmed by 5 bases and 0 bases, with 12 bases remaining between them. Notes on the study in general: Possibly, sequencing cDNA over-represented cells that had high TCR expression levels. For TCRB rearrangement, an influence of HLA type remained unresolved here. In comparison with healthy donors, patients had naive, central memory and Treg TCRB repertoires that appeared more similar.

The sequencing input was naive CD4+ T cells from blood. The sequence derives from a man aged 30 to 45 in good health. This chain links TRBV10-3 with TRBJ2-3; possible D gene TRBD2, 6 bases. The CDR3 protein is CAISPARGSTDTQYF. The DNA of the CDR3 is TGTGCCATCAGTCCAGCGCGGGGTAGCACAGATACGCAGTATTTT.